This record looks at one T cell receptor (beta chain) sequence and its context. Antigen unknown. Germline V gene data show CDR1 as MNHNS and CDR2 as SASEGT. Trimming shortened V by 2 bases and J by 7 bases, and 8 bases separated the two germline ends. CDR3 length: 13 amino acids. This was the immunoSEQ v3 assay. Method: immunoSEQ multiplex PCR; TCRdb's copy keeps in-frame clones and lacks some. Seen here are tens of thousands of clones, over 65% observed once, and the top ten hold approximately 5.6%. This specimen belongs to a study of TIL therapy for anti-PD-1-resistant metastatic lung cancer. Study as a whole: Tumors carried a median about 1.6 non-synonymous mutations per megabase.

Study results and caveats: Treatment-naive, never-smoker and oncogene-addicted patients were overrepresented in this highly selected cohort. Many TIL product clones were absent from baseline tumor, suggesting clonal contraction.

Time point indicated: pre-treatment sample, taken before nivolumab and TIL therapy. Most excised metastases sampled were pleural nodules or supraclavicular lymph nodes. The gene calls are TRBV6-1 and TRBJ2-2, with D hard to call. This receptor was taken from a person between 25 and 80 years old with non-small cell lung cancer. Sequencing used tumor tissue, obtained at baseline. CDR3 in amino acids: CASSEIEVGELFF. The CDR3 bases are TGTGCCAGCAGTGAAATCGAGGTCGGGGAGCTGTTTTTT.